This T cell receptor beta chain was sequenced in a study of control samples from healthy donors and cancer patients. Sequenced by immunoSEQ multiplex PCR; TCRdb stores in-frame clones only, minus some. The sample holds about 410,000 clones, 75% to 95% seen once. The CDR3 consists of 12 residues. The germline gives CDR1 MNHEY, CDR2 SVGAGI. Trimming stripped 6 bases from V and 7 bases from J, with 12 bases between. The receptor was derived from a man aged 40-50 years with head and neck cancer. The sample taken for sequencing was PBMCs. The rearrangement joins TRBV6-5 to TRBJ1-1; unclear D gene. The chain's CDR3 is CASRGMTVEAFF. The CDR3 DNA sequence: TGTGCCAGCAGGGGTATGACGGTTGAAGCTTTCTTT.